Below are 2 T cell receptor beta chains sequenced from a single sample in a study of CD8 T cells in ankylosing spondylitis. Each CDR3 protein gets one entry after TCRdb re-called the 5' RACE reads with MiXCR. This table holds some 200,000 distinct CDR3 sequences, about a quarter found once. Sequencing input: blood, either unsorted or a sorted T cell fraction (not recorded which). The receptor source for this set is a male donor with ankylosing spondylitis or in good health (not recorded which).

The gene calls are TRBV6-1 and TRBJ2-1; 12 nucleotides align to TRBD2. This CDR3 spans 16 amino acids. Germline CDR1 and CDR2: MNHNS and SASEGT. CDR3 nucleotide sequence: TGTGTTAGCAGTCCTCGTGAGACTAGCGGGAGAAGAGAGCAGTTCTTC. Translation gives CVSSPRETSGRREQFF.

This clonotype was seen at least ten times. The chain is built from TRBV27 and TRBJ2-5, with TRBD2 identical over 10 bases. The trim removed 6 bases at V and 1 base at J, leaving 2 bases unmatched. Germline V CDR1 and CDR2: MNHEY, SMNVEV (reference sequence). This CDR3 spans 14 amino acids. CDR3 coding DNA: TGTGCCAGCAGAGGACTAGCGGTCCAAGAGACCCAGTACTTC. Translated, it gives CASRGLAVQETQYF.